These 13 T cell receptor beta chains share one sample of origin, sequenced in a study of T cell responses to AZD1222 COVID-19 vaccine. The method was immunoSEQ multiplex PCR; TCRdb's version includes in-frame clones alone and lacks a portion of them. The sample shows 100,000 or so clones, about 90% of them seen only once. Sequenced here: peripheral blood, sampled 28 days after the second AZD1222 dose. These receptors all stem from an adult who received the AZD1222 COVID-19 vaccine.

The chain uses TRBV30 and TRBJ2-3; 13 bases are shared with TRBD2. After removal of 3 bases from V and 0 bases from J, the junction contained 0 bases not matched to a gene. The CDR3 consists of 15 residues. Germline CDR1 is GTSNPN and CDR2 is SVGIG (reference sequence). This CDR3 reads CAWRGLAGSTDTQYF. The DNA for the CDR3 is TGTGCCTGGAGGGGACTAGCGGGAAGCACAGATACGCAGTATTTT.

The chain is built from TRBV14 and TRBJ1-6, with D tentatively TRBD1 (5 bases). This CDR3 is built from 17 residues. Looked up from germline, CDR1 is SGHDN and CDR2 is FVKESK. V was cut by 0 bases and J by 4 bases, with 13 bases left in between. CDR3 DNA sequence: TGTGCCAGCAGCCAAGATCCGACACAGGCTTATAATTCACCCCTCCACTTT. Protein sequence: CASSQDPTQAYNSPLHF.

The V and J genes are TRBV28 and TRBJ1-3; D is undetermined. Per the germline V gene, CDR1 is MDHEN and CDR2 is SYDVKM. V was clipped by 3 bases and J by 0 bases, with 12 bases between them. The CDR3 sequence is 16 residues long. The CDR3 DNA sequence: TGTGCCAGCAGTTTTGGACGGCTCCTCTCTGGAAACACCATATATTTT. This encodes CASSFGRLLSGNTIYF. The full variable domain, rest sourced from reference TRBV28 and TRBJ1-3, is DVKVTQSSRYLVKRTGEKVFLECVQDMDHENMFWYRQDPGLGLRLIYFSYDVKMKEKGDIPEGYSVSREKKERFSLILESASTNQTSMYLCASSFGRLLSGNTIYFGEGSWLTVV.

The chain combines TRBV28 with TRBJ1-5, with D perhaps TRBD1 (5 bases). The CDR3 has 17 residues. V was cut by 6 bases and J by 1 base, with 19 bases left in between. Germline V gene data show CDR1 as MDHEN and CDR2 as SYDVKM. The CDR3 DNA sequence: TGTGCCAGCAGGACCTCTTGGCAGGGTGAAAGCAATCAGCCCCAGCATTTT. This encodes CASRTSWQGESNQPQHF. Based on the CDR3 plus reference TRBV28 and TRBJ1-5, the full variable domain is DVKVTQSSRYLVKRTGEKVFLECVQDMDHENMFWYRQDPGLGLRLIYFSYDVKMKEKGDIPEGYSVSREKKERFSLILESASTNQTSMYLCASRTSWQGESNQPQHFGDGTRLSIL.

The V call is TRBV27, the J call TRBJ2-7; 7 bases agree with TRBD2. The V and J ends lost 2 bases and 3 bases, in that order; junction bases with no gene match: 13. Germline CDR1 MNHEY, CDR2 SMNVEV (reference sequence). The CDR3 is 17 residues long. CDR3 nucleotides: TGTGCCAGCAGTTTAAGGGCTAGCGGAGCTACCCTCTACGAGCAGTACTTC. Translation: CASSLRASGATLYEQYF.

The chain recombines TRBV4-2 with TRBJ2-2; maybe TRBD1 (6 bases). The CDR3 is 14 residues long. V lost 1 base and J 3 bases, leaving 6 bases between the germline ends. Germline values: CDR1 LGHNA, CDR2 YNFKEQ. CDR3 nucleotide sequence: TGTGCCAGCAGCCAAGGACAGGACACCGGGGAGCTGTTTTTT. This codes for CASSQGQDTGELFF.

The chain employs TRBV6-5 and TRBJ2-3; D uncertain. There are 14 residues in the CDR3. Germline V gene sequence: CDR1 MNHEY, CDR2 SVGAGI. Between the trimmed V and J ends, which lost 2 bases and 0 bases, there was a span of 6 bases. CDR3 in DNA: TGTGCCAGCAGTTACGGCTACAGCACAGATACGCAGTATTTT. Amino acids: CASSYGYSTDTQYF.

This chain links TRBV6-6 with TRBJ2-7; 9 bases align to TRBD1. Looked up from germline, CDR1 is MNHNY and CDR2 is SVGAGI (reference sequence). V shed 5 bases and J 2 bases; nucleotides not matched to a gene: 13. The CDR3 loop spans 17 amino acids. CDR3 nucleotides: TGTGCCAGCAGTCAAACCGGGACAGGGATTAGCCCCTACGAGCAGTACTTC. It translates to CASSQTGTGISPYEQYF.

V gene TRBV5-8 combines with J gene TRBJ1-1, with TRBD1 matching 10 bases. This CDR3 contains 16 residues. V was pared by 2 bases and J by 4 bases, with 8 bases of the junction left unmatched. Germline V lookup: CDR1 SGHTS, CDR2 YDEGEE. The CDR3 protein is CASSFRDRGLRTEAFF. The CDR3 nucleotides are TGTGCCAGCAGCTTCCGGGACAGGGGATTGCGCACTGAAGCTTTCTTT.

The chain links TRBV7-2 to TRBJ2-7; 12 positions match TRBD1. V was pared by 5 bases and J by 3 bases, with 5 bases of the junction left unmatched. Germline CDR1 and CDR2: SGHTA and FQGNSA. The CDR3 covers 15 residues. CDR3 in DNA: TGTGCCAGCAGCCCCGGGACAGGGGGCGGCTACGAGCAGTACTTC. It translates to CASSPGTGGGYEQYF. Combining the CDR3 with reference TRBV7-2 and TRBJ2-7 gives the whole variable domain GAGVSQSPSNKVTEKGKDVELRCDPISGHTALYWYRQSLGQGLEFLIYFQGNSAPDKSGLPSDRFSAERTGGSVSTLTIQRTQQEDSAVYLCASSPGTGGGYEQYFGPGTRLTVT.

The genes are TRBV18 and TRBJ2-7; no definite D call. Trimming removed 5 bases from V and 5 bases from J, with 10 bases in between. The CDR3 runs 12 residues. Looked up from germline, CDR1 is KGHSH and CDR2 is LQKENI. CDR3: CASSAYNNEQYF. DNA of the CDR3: TGTGCCAGCTCAGCTTACAACAACGAGCAGTACTTC. Supplemented by reference TRBV18 and TRBJ2-7, the full variable domain reads NAGVMQNPRHLVRRRGQEARLRCSPMKGHSHVYWYRQLPEEGLKFMVYLQKENIIDESGMPKERFSAEFPKEGPSILRIQQVVRGDSAAYFCASSAYNNEQYFGPGTRLTVT.

This chain joins TRBV6-1 and TRBJ2-7; tentatively, D is TRBD2 (5 bases). V was cut by 1 base and J by 0 bases, with 10 bases left in between. CDR1 is MNHNS, CDR2 SASEGT, per germline. CDR3 length equals 15 residues. CDR3 DNA: TGTGCCAGCAGTGAAGGGGGAGACGGCTCCTACGAGCAGTACTTC. This encodes CASSEGGDGSYEQYF.

The J gene is TRBJ1-2, the V gene TRBV19, with D unresolved. CDR3 length: 13 amino acids. Trimming took off 8 bases at V and 2 bases at J, with 12 bases between the two ends. The germline CDR1 and CDR2 sequences are LNHDA and SQIVND (reference sequence). The DNA of the CDR3 is TGTGCCAGTGCTAAGGGTCCCAACTATGGCTACACCTTC. Its translation is CASAKGPNYGYTF.